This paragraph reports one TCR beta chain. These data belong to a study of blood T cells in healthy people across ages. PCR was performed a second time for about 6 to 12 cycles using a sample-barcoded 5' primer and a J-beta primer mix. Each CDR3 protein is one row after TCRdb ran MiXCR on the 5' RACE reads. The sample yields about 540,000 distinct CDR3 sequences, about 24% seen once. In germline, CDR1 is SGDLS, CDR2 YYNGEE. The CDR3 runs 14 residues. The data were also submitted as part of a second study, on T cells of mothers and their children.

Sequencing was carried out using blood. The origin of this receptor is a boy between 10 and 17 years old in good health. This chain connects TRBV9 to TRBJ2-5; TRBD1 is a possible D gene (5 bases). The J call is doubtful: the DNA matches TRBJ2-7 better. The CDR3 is CASSVGHTSYEQYF. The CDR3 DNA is TGTGCCAGCAGCGTTGGACATACCTCCTACGAGCAGTACTTC.